This TCR beta chain was observed in a study of T-cell reconstitution after alpha-beta-depleted transplantation in children. Preparation of the TCRbeta library involved a method that used unique molecular identifiers. Each CDR3 protein gets one entry after TCRdb re-called the PCR reads with MiXCR. Seen here are approximately 240,000 distinct CDR3 sequences, roughly a tenth observed once, and the top ten hold about 30%. The length of the CDR3 is 15 residues. CDR1 and CDR2 from the germline V gene are MNHEY and SVGAGI. The V gene end was trimmed by 0 bases and the J gene end by 5 bases; junction bases not matched to a gene: 2. This clonotype was detected many times. The antigen remains unidentified. Study observations and caveats: The origin of alpha-beta T cells about two months after transplant was reportedly several hundred expanded graft clones.

This receptor was obtained from a child under two years old with acute myeloid leukemia, due to receive a stem cell transplant. The chain couples TRBV6-5 to TRBJ1-1, with 11 bases that match TRBD1. Sequenced here: PBMCs, sampled before TCRalphabeta/CD19-depleted stem cell transplant. CDR3 residues: CASSYSGQGATEAFF. For the CDR3, the DNA is TGTGCCAGCAGTTACTCCGGACAGGGGGCAACTGAAGCTTTCTTT.